What follows describes a single T cell receptor beta chain. The data are from a study of beta chain features in type 1 diabetes. Germline V gene lookup returns CDR1 SGHTA and CDR2 FQGNSA. Between the trimmed V and J ends, which lost 0 bases and 8 bases, there was a span of 19 bases. The CDR3 is made up of 16 amino acids. Expressed TCRB transcripts got sequenced, as all isolated RNA was reverse transcribed. The repertoire was sequenced with immunoSEQ multiplex PCR; TCRdb's copy has only in-frame clones and lacks some. This repertoire shows 900,000 or so clones, under 20% found once; its top ten account for around 0.02%.

This sequence was found in a woman aged 18-30 years in good health. The source material was naive CD4+ T cells from blood. The chain has TRBV7-2 and TRBJ1-2, with D maybe TRBD1 (5 bases). Here the CDR3 reads CASSLAAGSRKWGYTF. The DNA of the CDR3 is TGTGCCAGCAGCTTAGCCGCAGGGTCCAGAAAGTGGGGCTACACCTTC.